Presented here are 27 T cell receptor beta chains from one specimen sequenced in a study of cytomegalovirus exposure and HLA in healthy donors. PCR primers comprised 60 Vbeta and 13 Jbeta primers. Data came from immunoSEQ multiplex PCR; TCRdb stores just in-frame clones and leaves some out. The sample contains roughly 69,000 clones, roughly 65% of which appear only once. The source material was PBMCs. The receptors derive from a male donor in good health and CMV-seropositive.

This clone showed up just once. This chain joins TRBV5-6 and TRBJ1-1; TRBD1 matches at 7 bases. The germline V gene encodes CDR1 SGHDT and CDR2 YYEEEE. The ends lost 1 base at V and 4 bases at J; junction bases unmatched: 7. The CDR3 has 15 amino acids. The CDR3 loop is CASSLTGVWSTEAFF. The CDR3 bases are TGTGCCAGCAGCTTGACAGGGGTATGGAGCACTGAAGCTTTCTTT. Filled out from reference TRBV5-6 and TRBJ1-1, the complete variable domain reads DAGVTQSPTHLIKTRGQQVTLRCSPKSGHDTVSWYQQALGQGPQFIFQYYEEEERQRGNFPDRFSGHQFPNYSSELNVNALLLGDSALYLCASSLTGVWSTEAFFGQGTRLTVV.

V usage is TRBV11-2 and J usage is TRBJ1-6, with 7 bases aligning to TRBD1. V gave up 4 bases and J gave up 7 bases; unmatched junction bases: 10. CDR1 is SGHAT, CDR2 FQNNGV, per germline. The CDR3 consists of 16 residues. CDR3 in DNA: TGTGCCAGCAGCTCCCTCGCCGCAGGGGGGAATTCACCCCTCCACTTT. It encodes CASSSLAAGGNSPLHF.

The chain recombines TRBV7-2 with TRBJ2-5; D perhaps matches TRBD1 (6 bases). Germline lookup yields CDR1 SGHTA and CDR2 FQGNSA. V dropped 0 bases and J dropped 5 bases, with 16 bases sitting between them. The CDR3 is 16 amino acids. The CDR3 loop reads CASSLARTGSWETQYF. CDR3 DNA sequence: TGTGCCAGCAGCTTAGCGCGCACAGGGTCTTGGGAGACCCAGTACTTC.

The CDR3 region is CASSVQGAREKLFF. The CDR3 bases are TGTGCCAGCAGTGTCCAGGGGGCGAGGGAAAAACTGTTTTTT. The chain is built from TRBV6-1 and TRBJ1-4, with TRBD1 matching over 8 bases. The CDR3 consists of 14 residues. V lost 4 bases and J lost 8; bases outside the gene matches: 6. Germline CDR1 reads MNHNS; CDR2 reads SASEGT.

The V gene is TRBV19, the J gene TRBJ1-6; D ambiguous. V lost 4 bases and J 8 bases, leaving 6 bases between the germline ends. The CDR3 has 12 residues. The V gene's germline CDR1 is LNHDA and CDR2 SQIVND (reference sequence). This chain's CDR3 is CASSKYDSPLHF. The CDR3, as DNA: TGTGCCAGTAGTAAATATGATTCACCCCTCCACTTT.

Concerning this clone itself: The junction departs from the called germline gene at one end, perhaps through a read error. This chain links TRBV7-3 with TRBJ2-7; TRBD1 agrees at 8 bases. Germline V gene lookup returns CDR1 SGHTA and CDR2 FQGTGA. The CDR3 has 15 residues. The CDR3 spells CSSSFYRDRTYEQYF. Here the CDR3 DNA reads TGTTCCAGCAGCTTTTACCGGGACAGGACCTACGAGCAGTACTTC.

This clone showed up just once. This rearrangement joins TRBV9 to TRBJ2-1, with 9 bases aligning to TRBD1. Germline trimming cut 4 bases from V and 4 bases from J; bases unmatched to any gene: 6. CDR1 is SGDLS and CDR2 is YYNGEE in the germline V gene. This CDR3 contains 15 residues. CDR3 loop: CASSWGQGLYNEQFF. CDR3 sequence (DNA): TGTGCCAGCAGCTGGGGACAGGGACTATACAATGAGCAGTTCTTC.

V gene TRBV7-9 combines with J gene TRBJ1-1; weak D call: TRBD1 (5 bases). This CDR3 has 11 amino acids. V gave up 10 bases and J gave up 6 bases, with 12 bases separating them. Germline CDR1 and CDR2: SEHNR and FQNEAQ (reference sequence). CDR3: CAIPGGSEAFF. CDR3 bases: TGTGCCATCCCGGGGGGTTCTGAAGCTTTCTTT.

This chain uses TRBV11-2 with TRBJ1-3, with a tentative D call TRBD1 (6 bases). The germline V and J ends were trimmed by 5 bases and 0 bases, with 11 bases remaining between them. The CDR3 totals 15 residues. The V gene's germline CDR1 is SGHAT and CDR2 FQNNGV. The CDR3 nucleotides are TGTGCCAGCAGCCGTTGGGACATCTCTGGAAACACCATATATTTT. Its protein is CASSRWDISGNTIYF.

The chain is built from TRBV4-3 and TRBJ2-2; 7 nucleotides agree with TRBD2. This CDR3 region has 16 residues. The germline V gene has CDR1 LGHNA and CDR2 YSLEER. Trimming took 2 bases from V and 2 from J; bases not matched to a gene: 5. The CDR3 DNA reads as TGCGCCAGCAGCCAACTCACGGGGGGAAACACCGGGGAGCTGTTTTTT. Translating it yields CASSQLTGGNTGELFF.

This chain connects TRBV7-9 to TRBJ2-2; 7 positions match TRBD2. CDR1 SEHNR and CDR2 FQNEAQ come from the germline V gene (reference sequence). The CDR3 length is 14 residues. Trimming at V came to 8 bases and at J to 0 bases, leaving 3 bases not matched to a gene. The CDR3 is CASGGGANTGELFF. CDR3 DNA: TGTGCCAGCGGGGGAGGGGCGAACACCGGGGAGCTGTTTTTT. Drawing the rest from reference TRBV7-9 and TRBJ2-2, the complete variable domain is DTGVSQNPRHKITKRGQNVTFRCDPISEHNRLYWYRQTLGQGPEFLTYFQNEAQLEKSRLLSDRFSAERPKGSFSTLEIQRTEQGDSAMYLCASGGGANTGELFFGEGSRLTVL.

This CDR3 reads CASSFRGQGSNEQFF. The CDR3 coding sequence is TGCGCCAGCAGCTTTCGGGGACAGGGGAGCAATGAGCAGTTCTTC. The gene calls are TRBV5-1 and TRBJ2-1; TRBD1 matches 10 bases. V was pared by 2 bases and J by 6 bases, with 5 bases of the junction left unmatched. The germline V gene encodes CDR1 SGHRS and CDR2 YFSETQ. This CDR3 contains 15 residues. The complete variable domain, with remaining parts taken from reference TRBV5-1 and TRBJ2-1, reads KAGVTQTPRYLIKTRGQQVTLSCSPISGHRSVSWYQQTPGQGLQFLFEYFSETQRNKGNFPGRFSGRQFSNSRSEMNVSTLELGDSALYLCASSFRGQGSNEQFFGPGTRLTVL.

The CDR3 reads CASNGQTGNTQYF. CDR3 coding DNA: TGTGCCAGCAATGGACAAACCGGCAATACGCAGTATTTT. The V call is TRBV25-1, the J call TRBJ2-3; maybe TRBD1 (5 bases). Trimming left V 7 bases short and J 7 bases short, with 15 bases between. Germline V gene sequence: CDR1 MGHDK, CDR2 SYGVNS. The CDR3 is 13 amino acids.

J is TRBJ2-7 and V is TRBV6-1; 12 nucleotides align to TRBD2. CDR3 length equals 15 residues. With 3 bases clipped from V and 3 bases from J, the junction kept 3 bases outside the gene matches. Germline CDR1 and CDR2: MNHNS and SASEGT. The CDR3, as DNA: TGTGCCAGCAGTGATATACTAGCGGGGGGCTACGAGCAGTACTTC. It is translated as CASSDILAGGYEQYF.

This clone was seen once. The rearrangement joins TRBV10-2 to TRBJ2-5; the match to TRBD2 covers 9 bases. CDR1 is WSHSY, CDR2 SAAADI, per germline. J lost 13 bases, V lost 3 bases, and 12 bases had no gene match. The CDR3 extends over 14 amino acids. CDR3 region: CASSDWRGGSPAYF. CDR3 nucleotide sequence: TGCGCCAGCAGTGACTGGCGGGGGGGGTCCCCCGCGTACTTC.

V and J are TRBV30 and TRBJ1-2, with no clear D. The ends were cut back, 2 bases at V and 4 bases at J, with 11 bases in the middle. CDR1 is GTSNPN, CDR2 SVGIG, per germline (reference sequence). This CDR3 has 13 residues. CDR3 in amino acids: CAWSLGLFYGYTF. The DNA of the CDR3 is TGTGCCTGGAGTCTCGGACTTTTCTATGGCTACACCTTC.

This chain links TRBV27 with TRBJ2-3; 10 bases line up with TRBD2. With V trimmed by 5 bases and J by 2 bases, 7 bases remained unmatched. Germline V CDR1 and CDR2: MNHEY, SMNVEV (reference sequence). The CDR3 is made up of 16 amino acids. In nucleotides, the CDR3 is TGTGCCAGCAGTCCGATAGCGGGAGGCGACACAGATACGCAGTATTTT. The encoded protein is CASSPIAGGDTDTQYF.

V usage is TRBV27 and J usage is TRBJ2-3; unclear D gene. This CDR3 contains 13 residues. V was cut by 10 bases and J by 4 bases, with 15 bases left in between. Germline CDR1 reads MNHEY; CDR2 reads SMNVEV (reference sequence). The CDR3 here is CATGERGSDTQYF. CDR3 coding DNA: TGTGCCACTGGCGAGCGAGGATCAGATACGCAGTATTTT.

The chain recombines TRBV5-4 with TRBJ1-1, with TRBD1 matching over 8 bases. CDR3 length: 17 amino acids. V lost 6 bases, J lost 1 base, and 14 bases stayed unmatched. CDR1 is SGHNT, CDR2 YYREEE, per germline (reference sequence). The CDR3 here is CASTPYGQGATNTEAFF. In DNA form, the CDR3 reads TGTGCCAGCACCCCTTACGGGCAGGGGGCTACGAACACTGAAGCTTTCTTT.

The V and J genes are TRBV5-1 and TRBJ1-1; 8 bases agree with TRBD1. The V gene's germline CDR1 is SGHRS and CDR2 YFSETQ. V shed 4 bases, J shed 11 bases, and the junction held 10 bases outside the gene matches. The CDR3 totals 13 residues. The CDR3 protein is CASSGDRPVGAFF. In DNA, the CDR3 is TGCGCCAGCAGCGGGGACAGGCCTGTGGGGGCTTTCTTT.

The chain employs TRBV6-5 and TRBJ2-1, with TRBD1 identical over 7 bases. Germline V gene data show CDR1 as MNHEY and CDR2 as SVGAGI. The CDR3 length is 14 residues. The junction had 4 bases not matched to a gene; V was cut back by 2 bases and J by 6 bases. As DNA, the CDR3 is TGTGCCAGCAGTTACAGGGGGCGATCCAATGAGCAGTTCTTC. Residues: CASSYRGRSNEQFF.

This clone was seen a single time. The V call is TRBV6-5, the J call TRBJ1-3; the D gene is possibly TRBD1 (5 bases). This CDR3 has 15 residues. The germline CDR1 and CDR2 sequences are MNHEY and SVGAGI. The chain's CDR3 is CGVRKGVQGGNTIYF. The CDR3 nucleotides read TGTGGGGTGCGGAAAGGGGTTCAGGGCGGAAACACCATATATTTT.

The J gene is TRBJ1-2, the V gene TRBV6-4; 10 nucleotides match TRBD1. V dropped 0 bases and J dropped 7; count of bases not matched to a gene: 11. Germline V lookup: CDR1 MRHNA, CDR2 SNTAGT. The CDR3 covers 17 residues. The CDR3 spells CASSDSSEGQGFFGYTF. The CDR3 bases are TGTGCCAGCAGTGACTCTTCAGAGGGACAGGGGTTTTTTGGCTACACCTTC.

The CDR3 loop is CATCRDLNTGELFF. The CDR3 bases are TGTGCCACCTGCCGGGACTTGAACACCGGGGAGCTGTTTTTT. The chain recombines TRBV6-5 with TRBJ2-2, with D possibly being TRBD2 (6 bases). V dropped 10 bases and J dropped 1 base, with 13 bases sitting between them. CDR3 length: 14 amino acids. Looked up from germline, CDR1 is MNHEY and CDR2 is SVGAGI.

This clone was counted between two and nine times. V usage is TRBV11-1 and J usage is TRBJ2-1; TRBD2 might be the D (5 bases). Trimming took 10 bases from V and 0 from J, leaving 13 bases between them. Germline CDR1 and CDR2: SGHAT and FQDESV (reference sequence). This CDR3 is built from 14 residues. CDR3 DNA sequence: TGTGCCATCCGGGGTGGGAGCTCCTACAATGAGCAGTTCTTC. This sequence encodes CAIRGGSSYNEQFF.

The V and J genes are TRBV7-2 and TRBJ2-5, with 8 bases matching TRBD2. V lost 6 bases and J lost 1; bases outside the gene matches: 7. CDR3 size: 15 residues. The germline V gene encodes CDR1 SGHTA and CDR2 FQGNSA. This CDR3 is CASRNGGARQETQYF. The CDR3 DNA follows: TGTGCCAGCAGGAACGGGGGGGCCCGCCAAGAGACCCAGTACTTC.

There are a few counts of this clone. The chain couples TRBV25-1 to TRBJ1-2; TRBD1 is a possible D gene (5 bases). Trimming cost V 3 bases and J 4 bases, with 12 bases left between them. Germline CDR1 and CDR2: MGHDK and SYGVNS. The length of the CDR3 is 14 residues. The chain's CDR3 is CASSDGAAGYGYTF. The CDR3 region has the DNA TGTGCCAGCAGTGATGGGGCAGCTGGCTATGGCTACACCTTC.